The 15 T cell receptor beta chains in this list originate from one sample, sequenced in a study of blood T cell repertoires in COVID-19. Profiled with immunoSEQ multiplex PCR; TCRdb holds only in-frame clones, not every one. The sample lists 250,000 to 350,000 clones, 70% to 85% occurring once. Sequenced material: peripheral blood. Source of these receptors: a human donor with COVID-19, enrolled during active disease. The donor label of this sample is uncertain.

The chain employs TRBV5-1 and TRBJ1-2; D unclear. Germline lookup yields CDR1 SGHRS and CDR2 YFSETQ. Trimming left V 1 base short and J 4 bases short, with 8 bases between. This CDR3 contains 13 residues. CDR3: CASSLSPSYGYTF. CDR3 DNA sequence: TGCGCCAGCAGCTTGAGCCCCTCCTATGGCTACACCTTC.

The chain joins TRBV6-5 to TRBJ1-1, with 7 bases matching TRBD1. The J segment lost 5 bases and the V segment lost 7 bases, leaving 10 bases of the junction unmatched. The CDR3 runs 14 residues. Germline values: CDR1 MNHEY, CDR2 SVGAGI. Here the CDR3 reads CASIHRGLRTEAFF. DNA of the CDR3: TGTGCCAGCATCCACAGGGGACTGAGGACTGAAGCTTTCTTT.

The gene calls are TRBV4-3 and TRBJ1-2; tentatively, D is TRBD1 (5 bases). The length of the CDR3 is 15 residues. Per the germline V gene, CDR1 is LGHNA and CDR2 is YSLEER. The V end was cut by 0 bases, the J end by 7 bases, with 15 bases between. CDR3 sequence (DNA): TGCGCCAGCAGCCAAGATCGAGGCAGGGTGGTTGGCTACACCTTC. As protein: CASSQDRGRVVGYTF.

The chain uses TRBV3-1 (or the pseudogene TRBV3-2) and TRBJ1-5, with TRBD1 as a possible D gene (5 bases). The V end was cut by 4 bases, the J end by 2 bases, with 9 bases between. CDR3 length equals 14 residues. Germline values: CDR1 LGHDT, CDR2 YNNKEL (reference sequence). The CDR3 DNA is TGTGCCAGCAGCCCCAGGGTTGGCAATCAGCCCCAGCATTTT. As protein: CASSPRVGNQPQHF.

The chain is built from TRBV4-3 and TRBJ1-1, with TRBD1 matching over 7 bases. CDR3 length equals 15 residues. CDR1 is LGHNA and CDR2 is YSLEER in the germline V gene. Unmatched junction bases numbered 7, after V lost 0 bases and J lost 6 bases. CDR3 bases: TGCGCCAGCAGCCAAGATCCCGGGCAGGGGGCTGAAGCTTTCTTT. Its protein is CASSQDPGQGAEAFF.

The chain carries TRBV5-1 and TRBJ2-3, with 12 bases lining up with TRBD2. Germline trimming cut 3 bases from V and 1 base from J; bases unmatched to any gene: 3. The CDR3 has 16 amino acids. Germline V gene data show CDR1 as SGHRS and CDR2 as YFSETQ. The CDR3 region has the DNA TGCGCCAGCAGCTACGGACTAGCGGGACGCACAGATACGCAGTATTTT. Its protein is CASSYGLAGRTDTQYF.

The chain combines TRBV10-3 with TRBJ2-7, with 8 bases that match TRBD2. The V gene's germline CDR1 is ENHRY and CDR2 SYGVKD. The CDR3 length is 15 residues. V lost 3 bases to trimming and J lost 7 bases; unmatched junction nucleotides: 11. As DNA, the CDR3 is TGTGCCATCAGTGATCCGGGACTAGTAGACACTGAGCAGTACTTC. Translated, it gives CAISDPGLVDTEQYF.

The chain is built from TRBV18 and TRBJ2-5, with a tentative D call TRBD1 (6 bases). V lost 5 bases and J 4 bases, leaving 17 bases between the germline ends. The CDR3 contains 15 residues. From germline, CDR1 is KGHSH and CDR2 LQKENI. The chain's CDR3 is CASSNLNPRGETQYF. CDR3 nucleotides: TGTGCCAGCTCAAACCTCAACCCCAGGGGAGAGACCCAGTACTTC.

The chain couples TRBV5-6 to TRBJ2-7, with 8 bases matching TRBD1. The CDR3 is made up of 15 amino acids. CDR1 and CDR2 from the germline V gene are SGHDT and YYEEEE. V trimming: 0 bases; J trimming: 2 bases; junction bases outside the gene matches: 4. CDR3 region: CASSLDGDRTYEQYF. In nucleotides, the CDR3 is TGTGCCAGCAGCTTGGATGGGGACAGGACCTACGAGCAGTACTTC.

J is TRBJ2-3 and V is TRBV30; no clear D. This CDR3 is 13 amino acids long. V was clipped by 3 bases and J by 2 bases, with 9 bases between them. The germline gives CDR1 GTSNPN, CDR2 SVGIG (reference sequence). The CDR3 here is CAWSPTTTDTQYF. For the CDR3, the DNA is TGTGCCTGGAGCCCCACAACCACAGATACGCAGTATTTT.

The chain has TRBV27 and TRBJ1-5; possibly TRBD1 for D (5 bases). The germline V and J ends were trimmed by 3 bases and 6 bases, with 6 bases remaining between them. Germline V gene lookup returns CDR1 MNHEY and CDR2 SMNVEV (reference sequence). CDR3 size: 12 residues. DNA for the CDR3: TGTGCCAGCAGTTTTCAGGGTCAGCCCCAGCATTTT. The encoded protein is CASSFQGQPQHF.

V usage is TRBV28 and J usage is TRBJ1-2; TRBD1 agrees at 7 bases. J lost 6 bases, V lost 4 bases, and 2 bases had no gene match. CDR3 length equals 12 residues. Germline assignment: CDR1 MDHEN and CDR2 SYDVKM. Written as DNA, the CDR3 is TGTGCCAGCAGTTCCGGGACAGATGGCTACACCTTC. Translated, it gives CASSSGTDGYTF.

As DNA, the CDR3 is TGTGCCAGCAGCCAGAGTCCCCTATCCTACAATGAGCAGTTCTTC. Translation: CASSQSPLSYNEQFF. V and J are TRBV3-1 (or the pseudogene TRBV3-2) and TRBJ2-1, with D unclear. From germline, CDR1 is LGHDT and CDR2 YNNKEL (reference sequence). The CDR3 is 15 residues long. V was trimmed by 3 bases and J by 1 base, leaving 10 bases between them.

J is TRBJ1-1 and V is TRBV5-1; 10 bases match TRBD1. Trimming at V came to 7 bases and at J to 5 bases, leaving 14 bases not matched to a gene. The CDR3 covers 16 residues. Per the germline V gene, CDR1 is SGHRS and CDR2 is YFSETQ. The CDR3 is CASLRTPGTGDTEAFF. The CDR3 DNA sequence: TGCGCCAGCCTCCGAACACCCGGGACAGGGGATACTGAAGCTTTCTTT.

The chain has TRBV19 and TRBJ1-1; 11 bases are a match to TRBD1. Germline V gives CDR1 LNHDA, CDR2 SQIVND (reference sequence). The CDR3 spans 13 residues. With V trimmed by 7 bases and J by 14 bases, 12 bases remained unmatched. The CDR3 region is CASTPPGQGAGFF. The CDR3 DNA is TGTGCCAGTACCCCCCCCGGACAGGGGGCAGGGTTCTTT.